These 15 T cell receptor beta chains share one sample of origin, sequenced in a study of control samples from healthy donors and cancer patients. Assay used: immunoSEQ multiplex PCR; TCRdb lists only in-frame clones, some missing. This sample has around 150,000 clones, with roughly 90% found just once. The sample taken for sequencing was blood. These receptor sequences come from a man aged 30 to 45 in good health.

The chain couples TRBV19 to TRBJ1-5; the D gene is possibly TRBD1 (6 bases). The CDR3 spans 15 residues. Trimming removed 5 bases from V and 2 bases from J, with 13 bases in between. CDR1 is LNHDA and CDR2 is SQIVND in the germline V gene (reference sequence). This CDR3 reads CASSLQGVGNQPQHF. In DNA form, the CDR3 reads TGTGCCAGTAGTTTACAGGGAGTAGGCAATCAGCCCCAGCATTTT. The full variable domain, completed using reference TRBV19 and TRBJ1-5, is DGGITQSPKYLFRKEGQNVTLSCEQNLNHDAMYWYRQDPGQGLRLIYYSQIVNDFQKGDIAEGYSVSREKKESFPLTVTSAQKNPTAFYLCASSLQGVGNQPQHFGDGTRLSIL.

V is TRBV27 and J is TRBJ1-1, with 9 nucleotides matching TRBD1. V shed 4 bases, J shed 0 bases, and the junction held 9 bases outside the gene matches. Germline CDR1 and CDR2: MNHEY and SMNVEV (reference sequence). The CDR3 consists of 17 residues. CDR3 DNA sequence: TGTGCCAGCAGTTCGCACAGGGGGCTGATCTTGAACACTGAAGCTTTCTTT. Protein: CASSSHRGLILNTEAFF.

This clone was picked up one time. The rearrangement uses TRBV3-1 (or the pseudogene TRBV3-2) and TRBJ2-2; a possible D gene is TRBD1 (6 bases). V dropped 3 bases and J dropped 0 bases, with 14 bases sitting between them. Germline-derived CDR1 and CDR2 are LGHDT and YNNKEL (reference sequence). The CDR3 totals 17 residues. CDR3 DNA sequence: TGTGCCAGCAGCCAGAGGACAGCCGCCACGAACACCGGGGAGCTGTTTTTT. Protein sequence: CASSQRTAATNTGELFF.

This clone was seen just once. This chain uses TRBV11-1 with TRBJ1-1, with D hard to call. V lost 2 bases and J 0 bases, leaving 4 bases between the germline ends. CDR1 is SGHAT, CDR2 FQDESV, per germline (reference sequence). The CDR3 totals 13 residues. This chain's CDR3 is CASSLRVNTEAFF. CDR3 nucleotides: TGTGCCAGCAGCTTAAGGGTGAACACTGAAGCTTTCTTT.

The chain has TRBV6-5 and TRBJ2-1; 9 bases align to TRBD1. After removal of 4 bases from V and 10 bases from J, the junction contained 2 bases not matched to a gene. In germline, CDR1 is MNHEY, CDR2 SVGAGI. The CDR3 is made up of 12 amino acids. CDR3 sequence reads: CASSSGQGEQFF. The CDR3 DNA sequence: TGTGCCAGCAGTTCGGGACAGGGCGAGCAGTTCTTC.

The CDR3 sequence is CASSFQGRTGELFF. As DNA, the CDR3 is TGTGCCAGCAGCTTTCAGGGCAGGACCGGGGAGCTGTTTTTT. V usage is TRBV5-5 and J usage is TRBJ2-2; perhaps TRBD1 as D (5 bases). This CDR3 comprises 14 residues. Germline V CDR1 and CDR2: SGHKS, YYEKEE (reference sequence). V was clipped by 2 bases and J by 5 bases, with 10 bases between them.

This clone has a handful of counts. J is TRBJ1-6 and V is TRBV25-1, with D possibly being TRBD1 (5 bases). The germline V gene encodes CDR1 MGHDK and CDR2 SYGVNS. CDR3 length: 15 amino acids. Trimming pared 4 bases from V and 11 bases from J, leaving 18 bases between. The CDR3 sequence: CASSASEGKGPPLHF. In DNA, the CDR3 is TGTGCCAGCAGTGCCTCCGAGGGGAAAGGGCCACCCCTCCACTTT.

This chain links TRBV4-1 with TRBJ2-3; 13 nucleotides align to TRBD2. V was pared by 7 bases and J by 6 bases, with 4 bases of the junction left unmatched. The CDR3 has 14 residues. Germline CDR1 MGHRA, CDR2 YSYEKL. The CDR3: CASKLAGGRDTQYF. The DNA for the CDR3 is TGCGCCAGCAAACTAGCGGGGGGGCGGGATACGCAGTATTTT.

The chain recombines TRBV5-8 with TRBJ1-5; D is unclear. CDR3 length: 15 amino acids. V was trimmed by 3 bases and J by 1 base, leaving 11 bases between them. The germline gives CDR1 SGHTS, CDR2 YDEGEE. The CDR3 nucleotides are TGTGCCAGCAGCTCTGGGTCGAGGAGCAATCAGCCCCAGCATTTT. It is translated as CASSSGSRSNQPQHF.

CDR3 coding DNA: TGTGCCAGCAGTTCCAGGGCCTCGTACACTGAAGCTTTCTTT. Protein sequence: CASSSRASYTEAFF. The gene calls are TRBV28 and TRBJ1-1, with D perhaps matching TRBD1 (5 bases). Trimming removed 4 bases at V and 3 bases at J, with 12 bases between. Germline CDR1 MDHEN, CDR2 SYDVKM. There are 14 residues in the CDR3.

For the CDR3, the DNA is TGTGCCAGCAGCCAAGACCCTAGCCTCAACACCGGGGAGCTGTTTTTT. This codes for CASSQDPSLNTGELFF. The chain joins TRBV3-1 (or the pseudogene TRBV3-2) to TRBJ2-2; possible D gene TRBD2, 5 bases. Germline values: CDR1 LGHDT, CDR2 YNNKEL (reference sequence). Deletions cut 0 bases from V and 2 bases from J, with 10 bases between. The CDR3 is 16 residues long.

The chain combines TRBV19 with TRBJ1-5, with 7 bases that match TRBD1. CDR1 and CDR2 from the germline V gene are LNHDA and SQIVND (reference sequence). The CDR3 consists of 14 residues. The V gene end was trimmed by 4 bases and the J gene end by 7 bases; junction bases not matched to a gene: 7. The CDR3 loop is CASSTGGSTQPQHF. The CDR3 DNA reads TGTGCCAGTAGTACAGGGGGTAGTACGCAGCCCCAGCATTTT. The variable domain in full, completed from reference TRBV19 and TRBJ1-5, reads DGGITQSPKYLFRKEGQNVTLSCEQNLNHDAMYWYRQDPGQGLRLIYYSQIVNDFQKGDIAEGYSVSREKKESFPLTVTSAQKNPTAFYLCASSTGGSTQPQHFGDGTRLSIL.

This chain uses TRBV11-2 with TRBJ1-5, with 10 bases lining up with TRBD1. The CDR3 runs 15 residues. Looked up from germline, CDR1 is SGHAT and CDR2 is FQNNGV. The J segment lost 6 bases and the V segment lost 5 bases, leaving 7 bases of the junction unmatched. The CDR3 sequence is CASSPAGTGVQPQHF. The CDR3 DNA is TGTGCCAGCAGCCCAGCCGGGACAGGGGTTCAGCCCCAGCATTTT.

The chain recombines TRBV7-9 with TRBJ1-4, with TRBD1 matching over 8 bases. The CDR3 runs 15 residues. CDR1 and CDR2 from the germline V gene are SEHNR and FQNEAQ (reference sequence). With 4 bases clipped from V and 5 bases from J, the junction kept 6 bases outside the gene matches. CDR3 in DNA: TGTGCCAGCAGCTCGAGGGACAGGTTAAATGAAAAACTGTTTTTT. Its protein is CASSSRDRLNEKLFF.

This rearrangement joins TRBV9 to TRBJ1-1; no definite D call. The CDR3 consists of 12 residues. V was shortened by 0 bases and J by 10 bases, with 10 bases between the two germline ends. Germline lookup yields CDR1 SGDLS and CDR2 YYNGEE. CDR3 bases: TGTGCCAGCAGCGTAGGGGGAGGGAGAGCTTTCTTT. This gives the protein CASSVGGGRAFF.